This T cell receptor beta chain was found in a study of CD8+ T cells in alopecia areata (dated 2018 in TCRdb). As for the study more broadly: Treated patients were enrolled in an open-label pilot trial of oral tofacitinib, 5 to 10 mg twice daily, for moderate-to-severe alopecia areata. Patients stayed on tofacitinib for 6 to 18 months and then had 6 months of follow-up off drug so that delayed response and recurrence could be assessed. Scalp clonality was compared among normal scalp (n=4), patchy alopecia areata scalp (n=8), and alopecia totalis/universalis scalp (n=8). Biopsies were taken from tofacitinib-treated patients at baseline and again at 4 and 24 weeks into treatment, and several of those patients also had a later scalp biopsy. RNA was extracted with the PAXgene miRNA kit for fixed scalp, the miRNeasy kit for PBMCs, and the RNeasy kit for mouse skin. The study used high-throughput TCRbeta sequencing to examine T cell clonal expansion in alopecia areata, in both the C3H/HeJ mouse model and human patients. TCRbeta CDR3 regions were amplified by immunoSEQ multiplex PCR using 35 Vbeta forward and 13 Jbeta reverse primers. In humans, TCRbeta sequencing was performed on scalp tissue and on sorted CD4+ and CD8+ peripheral blood T cells from healthy controls and from patients with patchy or totalis/universalis alopecia areata. In treated patients, disease severity was measured using the SALT score, which gives the percentage of scalp surface area affected.

This specimen's time point label, interpreted: less than five weeks on oral tofacitinib. The sample's treatment or condition label, decoded: oral pan-JAK inhibitor, 5-10 mg twice daily. Peripheral blood and lesional scalp punch biopsies were obtained from patients with alopecia areata. After PBMCs were isolated by density centrifugation and stained for CD3, CD4 and CD8, a FACSAria was used to sort CD4+ and CD8+ T cells. A remark on this clone: Its binding antigen is unknown. The input lacks base qualities; no much larger clone sits a single base away.

The CDR1 and CDR2 encoded by the germline V gene are SGHVS and FNYEAQ. The junction shows trimming of 1 base on V and 3 bases on J, and the gene matches do not reach 4 bases of it. The CDR3 runs 16 amino acids, cysteine and phenylalanine included. The entry retains the CDR3 DNA only, 48 bases that are in frame from base 1. Findings and caveats that apply to the study as a whole: Higher clonality and more expanded CD8+ clones were observed in lesional scalp than in normal scalp, particularly in alopecia totalis/universalis, a finding suggestive of antigenic drive. Because the treated cohort was small and had only one nonresponder, larger studies are needed to examine links between baseline CD8+ expansion and response. Many expanded lesional clones persisted in scalp and blood during tofacitinib treatment, which may partly explain relapse after stopping treatment. Unlike mouse skin, where gammadelta T cells dominate, normal human skin contains resident alphabeta T cells that get sequenced too, which complicates analysis of the scalp TCR repertoire. TCR sequences shared between patients were less clear than in mice, possibly partly because of HLA diversity in the patient population. Tofacitinib significantly lowered scalp clonality and the number of expanded CD8+ clones among the top 100 scalp clones.

Library preparation employed the immunoSEQ multiplex PCR assay. RNA was extracted from all samples and reverse transcribed into cDNA as template for TCR sequencing. First-strand cDNA was synthesized with SuperScript III using a 2:1 mix of oligo-dT and random hexamers. A synthetic immune receptor repertoire was used to gauge amplification bias, and whatever bias remained was removed computationally. In the paper's pipeline: Raw reads were preprocessed to remove errors, and CDR3 was defined by IMGT conventions from the conserved cysteine to phenylalanine. Clonality was computed as 1 minus the Shannon entropy, with the entropy normalized by log2 of the number of productive unique TCRs. CD4 or CD8 identity of scalp clones was inferred by cross-referencing scalp TCRbeta sequences with sorted blood CD4 and CD8 repertoires. TCRdb took over this immuneACCESS table, retaining in-frame rearrangements with V and J assigned. Such tables are incomplete; in checked studies, under half of the missing clones stem from an unresolved V gene, and the remainder is unexplained. The V and J calls and clone size were taken over from that table, and D and trimming were inferred from the DNA. The sample contains about 220,000 clones, roughly 56% of them found a single time. Together, the top ten hold roughly 1.5% of the sample.

The specimen was CD4+ T cells sorted from blood, collected at week 4, from a patient treated with tofacitinib. The rearrangement joined TRBV7-6 to TRBJ2-3, with 10 bases in between that match TRBD2. This receptor was obtained from a human donor with alopecia areata. This receptor carries the CDR3 CASSLVASGGTDTQYF. The bases read TGTGCCAGCAGCTTAGTAGCTAGCGGGGGAACAGATACGCAGTATTTT.